This TCR beta chain was captured in a study of blood T cell repertoires in COVID-19 (dated by TCRdb to the early 2020s). In terms of the full investigation: Samples covering the acute and convalescent phases of COVID-19 were provided by collaborators in the United States, Italy and Spain. The material from the prospective study consisted of cDNA or gDNA derived from T cells, B-cell-depleted T cells, or PBMCs. Subjects who had been exposed to COVID-19, were actively infected with it, or had recovered from it provided the deeply sampled blood TCRbeta repertoires that made up the dataset. A freely available public database, intended as a resource for researchers studying the immune response to SARS-CoV-2, is where the repertoires were released. Samples came from the ongoing ImmuneRACE study (first 160 participants) plus 1,254 subjects from 6 global collaborators. Sample metadata almost always included a de-identified subject ID, COVID-19 status, age in years and sex. Where available, HLA class I and class II types were obtained from metadata supplied by the sample provider rather than from assay-based typing.

The immunoSEQ Assay, a bias-controlled multiplex PCR, was used to amplify TCRbeta CDR3 regions from genomic DNA. As for the original processing: Within the assay, amplification of reference gene primers was used to estimate how many nucleated cells each sample contained. Sequence reads were collapsed and filtered to measure the absolute abundance of every unique TCRbeta CDR3 rearrangement. Productive Simpson clonality was computed per sample as the square root of Simpson's diversity index over productive rearrangements. Here the immuneACCESS table is served through TCRdb, limited to in-frame sequences with V and J called. Missing clones are a known gap in these copies; in checked studies unresolved V genes cover under half, and the rest lacks a known reason. V, J and clone size derive from that table, while D and trimming were established from the DNA sequence. Present in this sample are roughly 24,000 clones, approximately 91% of which were seen just once. The leading ten clones occupy about 27% of the sample.

As concerns this clone: What antigen it recognizes has not been identified. No quality values exist for individual bases; no much larger clone is one base distant.

Each collaborating institution followed its own protocols to collect whole blood in K2EDTA tubes. Collaborator samples were shipped for TCRbeta analysis as frozen whole blood, isolated PBMCs, or DNA extracted from either sample type. The paper's findings and limits, for the study overall: The amount of clinical and demographic metadata varied by source and participant and was provided uncurated.

V and J are truncated by 4 bases and 2 bases respectively, leaving an intervening sequence of 9 bases. The CDR3, cysteine through phenylalanine, is 13 amino acids long. Just the 39-base CDR3 DNA is kept, in frame starting at base 1. CDR1 SGHRS and CDR2 YFSETQ are derived from the germline V gene. The rearranged chain carries TRBV5-1 and TRBJ1-1; the D segment cannot be called with confidence. Input material: peripheral blood. The clonotype originates from a woman aged 70 to 79 with active COVID-19. The bases are TGCGCCAGCAGCCGACCAGGTAACACTGAAGCTTTCTTT. It translates to CASSRPGNTEAFF.